This T cell receptor beta chain appears in the sequencing data of a study of cytomegalovirus exposure and HLA in healthy donors. Healthy people donating bone marrow made up the donors. Study-level findings and limits: Near-uniform donor sequencing depth was presumed by presence/absence analyses. In a later analysis, at a false discovery rate of 0.05, under 20,000 TCR beta sequences matched HLA alleles.

The study ran its PCR with 60 Vbeta and 13 Jbeta primers. Sequencing used immunoSEQ multiplex PCR; TCRdb keeps in-frame clones, though not all of them. The sample consists of under 200,000 clones, 82% of them appearing once. The CDR3 has 16 residues. J was trimmed by 4 bases and V by 3 bases; bases with no gene match: 11. The germline V gene encodes CDR1 SGHRS and CDR2 YFSETQ. With respect to this clone: Antigen: not known.

The sequencing sample was made of PBMCs. This clonotype originated in a girl between 5 and 17 years old in good health and CMV-seropositive. This chain connects TRBV5-1 to TRBJ2-7; 9 nucleotides align to TRBD1. The CDR3 sequence: CASSWGQGPLEYEQYF. The DNA of the CDR3 is TGCGCCAGCAGCTGGGGACAGGGACCCCTGGAATACGAGCAGTACTTC.